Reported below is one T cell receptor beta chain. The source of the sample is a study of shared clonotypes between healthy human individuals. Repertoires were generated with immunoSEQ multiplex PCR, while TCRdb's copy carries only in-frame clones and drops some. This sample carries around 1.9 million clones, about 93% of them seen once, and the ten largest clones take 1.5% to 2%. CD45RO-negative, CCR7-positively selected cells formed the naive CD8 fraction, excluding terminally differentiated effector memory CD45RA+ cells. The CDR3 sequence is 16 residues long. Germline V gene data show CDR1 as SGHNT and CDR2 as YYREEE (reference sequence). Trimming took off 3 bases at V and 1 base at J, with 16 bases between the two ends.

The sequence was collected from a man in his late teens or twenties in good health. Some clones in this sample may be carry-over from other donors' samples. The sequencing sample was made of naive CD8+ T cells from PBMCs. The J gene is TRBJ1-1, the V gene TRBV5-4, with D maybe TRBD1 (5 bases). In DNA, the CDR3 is TGTGCCAGCAGCTCGAGTGATTTAGACAGGAACACTGAAGCTTTCTTT. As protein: CASSSSDLDRNTEAFF. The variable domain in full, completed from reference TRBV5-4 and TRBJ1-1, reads ETGVTQSPTHLIKTRGQQVTLRCSSQSGHNTVSWYQQALGQGPQFIFQYYREEENGRGNFPPRFSGLQFPNYSSELNVNALELDDSALYLCASSSSDLDRNTEAFFGQGTRLTVV.